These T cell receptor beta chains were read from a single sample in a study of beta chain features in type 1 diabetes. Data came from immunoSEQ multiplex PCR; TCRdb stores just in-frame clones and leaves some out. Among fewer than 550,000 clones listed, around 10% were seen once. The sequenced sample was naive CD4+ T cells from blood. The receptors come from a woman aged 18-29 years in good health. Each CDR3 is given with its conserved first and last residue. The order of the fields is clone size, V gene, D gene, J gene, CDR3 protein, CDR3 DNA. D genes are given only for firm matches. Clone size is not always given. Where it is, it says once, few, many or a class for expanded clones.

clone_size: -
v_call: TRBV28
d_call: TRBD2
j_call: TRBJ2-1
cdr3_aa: CASTRGDSGGPNLF
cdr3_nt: TGTGCCAGCACCCGGGGTGATAGCGGGGGCCCCAATCTCTTC

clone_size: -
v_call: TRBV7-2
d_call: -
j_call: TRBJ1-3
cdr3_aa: CASSSLTLGHSGNTIYF
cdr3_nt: TGTGCCAGCAGCTCTCTCACCTTGGGGCACTCTGGAAACACCATATATTTT

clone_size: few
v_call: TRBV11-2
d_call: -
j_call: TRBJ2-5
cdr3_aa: CASSLEGETQYF
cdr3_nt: TGTGCCAGCAGCTTAGAGGGAGAGACCCAGTACTTC

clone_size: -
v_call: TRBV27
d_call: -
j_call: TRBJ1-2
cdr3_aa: CASSEVGREYGYTF
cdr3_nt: TGTGCCAGCAGTGAGGTTGGCAGGGAGTATGGCTACACCTTC

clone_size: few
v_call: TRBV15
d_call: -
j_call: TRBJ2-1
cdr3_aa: CATSSDTRRGNEQFF
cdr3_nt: TGTGCCACCAGCTCCGATACTAGGCGGGGCAATGAGCAGTTCTTC

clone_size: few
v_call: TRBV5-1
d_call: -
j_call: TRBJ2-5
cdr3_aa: CASSLALRETQYF
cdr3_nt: TGCGCCAGCAGCTTGGCACTGCGAGAGACCCAGTACTTC

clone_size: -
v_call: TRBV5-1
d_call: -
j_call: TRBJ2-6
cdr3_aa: CASSLGPRTGANVLTF
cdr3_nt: TGCGCCAGCAGCTTGGGCCCAAGAACTGGGGCCAACGTCCTGACTTTC

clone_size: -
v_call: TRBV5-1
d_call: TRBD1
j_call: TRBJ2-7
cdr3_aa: CASSTSTGNYEQYF
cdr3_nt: TGCGCCAGCAGCACCTCGACAGGGAACTACGAGCAGTACTTC

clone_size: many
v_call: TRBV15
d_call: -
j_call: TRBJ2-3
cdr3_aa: CATSSFQREIDTQYF
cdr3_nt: TGTGCCACCAGCAGCTTTCAGAGAGAGATAGATACGCAGTATTTT

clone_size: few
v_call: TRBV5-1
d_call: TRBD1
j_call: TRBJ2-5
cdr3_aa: CASSPGQGETQYF
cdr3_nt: TGCGCCAGCAGCCCGGGACAGGGTGAGACCCAGTACTTC

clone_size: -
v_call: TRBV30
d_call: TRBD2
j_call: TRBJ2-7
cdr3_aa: CAWVDRTSGPLTYEQYF
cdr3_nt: TGTGCCTGGGTGGATCGGACTAGCGGGCCCCTAACCTACGAGCAGTACTTC

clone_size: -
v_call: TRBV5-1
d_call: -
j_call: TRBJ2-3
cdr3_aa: CASSLEQGNTQYF
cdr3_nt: TGCGCCAGCAGCTTGGAACAGGGCAATACGCAGTATTTT

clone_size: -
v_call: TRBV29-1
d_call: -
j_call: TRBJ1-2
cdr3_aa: CSVEDVNYGYTF
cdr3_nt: TGCAGCGTTGAAGACGTTAACTATGGCTACACCTTC

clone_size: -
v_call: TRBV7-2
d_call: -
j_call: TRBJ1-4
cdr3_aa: CASSLRGQIEEKLFF
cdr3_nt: TGTGCCAGCAGCTTGAGAGGACAGATTGAGGAAAAACTGTTTTTT

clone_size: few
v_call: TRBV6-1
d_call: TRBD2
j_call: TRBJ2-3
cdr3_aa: CASSEGVLAGVPYF
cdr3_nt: TGTGCCAGCAGTGAAGGAGTTCTAGCGGGGGTTCCGTATTTT

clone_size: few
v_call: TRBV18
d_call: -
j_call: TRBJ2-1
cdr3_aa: CASGEQGNNEQFF
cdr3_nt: TGTGCCAGCGGGGAACAGGGTAACAATGAGCAGTTCTTC

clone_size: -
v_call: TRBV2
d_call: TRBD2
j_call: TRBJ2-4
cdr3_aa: CASSESSGGGNIQYF
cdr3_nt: TGTGCCAGCAGTGAATCTAGCGGGGGAGGAAACATTCAGTACTTC

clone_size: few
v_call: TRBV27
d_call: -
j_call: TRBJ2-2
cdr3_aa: CASSLYNTGELFF
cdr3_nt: TGTGCCAGCAGTTTATATAACACCGGGGAGCTGTTTTTT

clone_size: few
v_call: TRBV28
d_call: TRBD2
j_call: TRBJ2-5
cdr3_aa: CASSFWSGGQETQYF
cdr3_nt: TGTGCCAGCAGTTTTTGGAGCGGGGGCCAAGAGACCCAGTACTTC